Each of the 23 T cell receptor beta chains below was sequenced from the same sample in a study of blood T cell repertoires in COVID-19. Repertoires were generated with immunoSEQ multiplex PCR, while TCRdb's copy carries only in-frame clones and drops some. The sample carries 200,000 to 250,000 clones, around four fifths recorded once. The sequenced material came from PBMCs or T cells enriched from blood (not recorded which). These receptors all come from a woman aged 50 to 65 who had been exposed to COVID-19.

This chain uses TRBV5-1 with TRBJ1-2; D is unresolved. The CDR3 runs to 13 residues. Between the trimmed V and J ends, which lost 0 bases and 2 bases, there was a span of 5 bases. The germline V gene encodes CDR1 SGHRS and CDR2 YFSETQ. CDR3 bases: TGCGCCAGCAGCTTGGAAGCCAACTATGGCTACACCTTC. Protein sequence: CASSLEANYGYTF.

The CDR3 here is CASSFGSGGGQGTQYF. Written as DNA, the CDR3 is TGTGCCAGCAGTTTCGGTAGCGGGGGGGGCCAGGGGACCCAGTACTTC. The J gene is TRBJ2-5, the V gene TRBV27, with 11 bases lining up with TRBD2. The CDR3 has 16 residues. V was clipped by 3 bases and J by 7 bases; unmatched bases: 10. Germline CDR1 MNHEY, CDR2 SMNVEV (reference sequence).

The rearrangement uses TRBV11-2 and TRBJ2-2; 9 nucleotides match TRBD1. Germline trimming cut 4 bases from V and 10 bases from J; bases unmatched to any gene: 7. The germline V gene encodes CDR1 SGHAT and CDR2 FQNNGV. The CDR3 sequence is 14 residues long. The CDR3 sequence is CASSSGQGRAELFF. The CDR3 DNA reads TGTGCCAGCAGCTCGGGACAGGGTCGTGCGGAGCTGTTTTTT.

The chain joins TRBV19 to TRBJ1-5; possibly TRBD1 for D (5 bases). The germline gives CDR1 LNHDA, CDR2 SQIVND (reference sequence). This CDR3 spans 17 amino acids. The ends were cut back, 3 bases at V and 0 bases at J, with 15 bases in the middle. The CDR3 DNA is TGTGCCAGTAGTATTCAGGGAAGTGGGTTTAGCAATCAGCCCCAGCATTTT. It yields the protein CASSIQGSGFSNQPQHF. The entire variable domain, with the rest obtained from reference TRBV19 and TRBJ1-5, is as follows: DGGITQSPKYLFRKEGQNVTLSCEQNLNHDAMYWYRQDPGQGLRLIYYSQIVNDFQKGDIAEGYSVSREKKESFPLTVTSAQKNPTAFYLCASSIQGSGFSNQPQHFGDGTRLSIL.

A word on this clone: The conserved phenylalanine or tryptophan is not found at the CDR3 terminus, so this likely reflects a read error. The DNA is omitted, as the CDR3 cannot be located on it reliably, and the CDR3 follows TCRdb's listing. V usage is TRBV5-1 and J usage is TRBJ1-4. From its first to its last residue, the CDR3 has 11 amino acids. Germline V gives CDR1 SGHRS, CDR2 YFSETQ. The CDR3 is CASSLGGGRVV.

The V and J genes are TRBV19 and TRBJ1-4; 7 nucleotides match TRBD1. V trimming: 3 bases; J trimming: 3 bases; junction bases outside the gene matches: 4. CDR3 length: 15 amino acids. CDR1 is LNHDA and CDR2 is SQIVND in the germline V gene (reference sequence). CDR3 DNA sequence: TGTGCCAGTAGTATGGGGGACAGCGCTAATGAAAAACTGTTTTTT. Translating gives CASSMGDSANEKLFF. The entire variable domain, with the rest obtained from reference TRBV19 and TRBJ1-4, is as follows: DGGITQSPKYLFRKEGQNVTLSCEQNLNHDAMYWYRQDPGQGLRLIYYSQIVNDFQKGDIAEGYSVSREKKESFPLTVTSAQKNPTAFYLCASSMGDSANEKLFFGSGTQLSVL.

The chain carries TRBV28 and TRBJ1-4, with TRBD1 matching over 9 bases. The CDR3 is 14 amino acids. V gave up 7 bases and J gave up 9 bases; unmatched junction bases: 9. Germline values: CDR1 MDHEN, CDR2 SYDVKM. The chain's CDR3 is CASTSTGGEKKLFF. The CDR3 DNA sequence: TGTGCCAGCACGTCGACAGGGGGAGAGAAAAAACTGTTTTTT.

The chain combines TRBV5-8 with TRBJ1-2, with a tentative D call TRBD1 (5 bases). CDR1 is SGHTS and CDR2 is YDEGEE in the germline V gene. Deletions cut 1 base from V and 2 bases from J, with 9 bases between. This CDR3 contains 14 residues. The CDR3 loop reads CASSLWRGNYGYTF. The CDR3 DNA reads as TGTGCCAGCAGCTTGTGGCGGGGGAACTATGGCTACACCTTC.

This CDR3 reads CASSALGGGTGELFF. In DNA, the CDR3 is TGTGCCAGCAGCGCGCTGGGAGGGGGCACCGGGGAGCTGTTTTTT. The chain employs TRBV6-5 and TRBJ2-2; a weak D match, TRBD2 (7 bases). CDR1 is MNHEY and CDR2 is SVGAGI in the germline V gene. The CDR3 runs to 15 residues. The V and J ends lost 6 bases and 4 bases respectively, with 15 bases between them.

The chain has TRBV6-5 and TRBJ2-2; 7 nucleotides match TRBD2. The V gene's germline CDR1 is MNHEY and CDR2 SVGAGI. This CDR3 spans 12 amino acids. J lost 6 bases, V lost 7 bases, and 2 bases had no gene match. This CDR3 reads CASKAGPGELFF. The CDR3 DNA sequence: TGTGCCAGCAAAGCGGGGCCCGGGGAGCTGTTTTTT.

V and J are TRBV21-1 and TRBJ2-7; the table's D call, TRBD2, has no DNA check behind it. TRBV21-1 corresponds to a pseudogene. The CDR3 contains 17 residues. The CDR3 reads CASSNRGPGLTSYEQYF. The CDR3 DNA reads TGTGCCAGCAGCAATCGGGGCCCGGGACTAACCTCCTACGAGCAGTACTTC.

The chain has TRBV18 and TRBJ1-6, with D unclear. Trimming removed 3 bases at V and 11 bases at J, with 17 bases between. The germline V gene encodes CDR1 KGHSH and CDR2 LQKENI. The CDR3 has 15 residues. As DNA, the CDR3 is TGTGCCAGCTCACCTTACTCTGGGAGAGTTCCACCCCTCCACTTT. This codes for CASSPYSGRVPPLHF. The whole variable domain, filled in from reference TRBV18 and TRBJ1-6, reads NAGVMQNPRHLVRRRGQEARLRCSPMKGHSHVYWYRQLPEEGLKFMVYLQKENIIDESGMPKERFSAEFPKEGPSILRIQQVVRGDSAAYFCASSPYSGRVPPLHFGNGTRLTVT.

This clone came up once. The J gene is TRBJ1-1, the V gene TRBV7-9; D ambiguous. The CDR3 runs to 12 residues. Looked up from germline, CDR1 is SEHNR and CDR2 is FQNEAQ (reference sequence). V was clipped by 4 bases and J by 2 bases, with 5 bases between them. CDR3 in amino acids: CASSWPNTEAFF. CDR3 in DNA: TGTGCCAGCAGCTGGCCTAACACTGAAGCTTTCTTT.

This clone is a singleton in its sample. CDR3 sequence: CASSVDIYNSPLHF. The CDR3 coding sequence is TGTGCCAGCAGCGTGGACATTTATAATTCACCCCTCCACTTT. V usage is TRBV9 and J usage is TRBJ1-6; D possibly corresponds to TRBD1 (5 bases). Trimming cost V 2 bases and J 4 bases, with 7 bases left between them. CDR3 length: 14 residues. Germline assignment: CDR1 SGDLS and CDR2 YYNGEE. The variable domain in full, with the rest retrieved from reference TRBV9 and TRBJ1-6, is DSGVTQTPKHLITATGQRVTLRCSPRSGDLSVYWYQQSLDQGLQFLIQYYNGEERAKGNILERFSAQQFPDLHSELNLSSLELGDSALYFCASSVDIYNSPLHFGNGTRLTVT.

V usage is TRBV7-9 and J usage is TRBJ2-1, with TRBD1 matching over 9 bases. V trimming: 5 bases; J trimming: 10 bases; junction bases outside the gene matches: 3. Germline V gene data show CDR1 as SEHNR and CDR2 as FQNEAQ (reference sequence). The CDR3 contains 12 residues. This CDR3 reads CASSGQGKEQFF. CDR3 in DNA: TGTGCCAGCAGCGGACAGGGGAAGGAGCAGTTCTTC.

The chain couples TRBV9 to TRBJ2-3; 7 nucleotides match TRBD2. CDR3 length: 18 amino acids. The V and J ends lost 4 bases and 4 bases, in that order; junction bases with no gene match: 18. The germline V gene has CDR1 SGDLS and CDR2 YYNGEE. As DNA, the CDR3 is TGTGCCAGCAGCACAGAGGTCAGAGGACTAGGGATGGCAGATACGCAGTATTTT. This translates into CASSTEVRGLGMADTQYF.

This chain links TRBV3-1 (or the pseudogene TRBV3-2) with TRBJ1-1; 9 nucleotides line up with TRBD1. The germline V gene encodes CDR1 LGHDT and CDR2 YNNKEL (reference sequence). V was clipped by 1 base and J by 8 bases; unmatched bases: 2. This CDR3 has 13 residues. CDR3 amino acids: CASSQGGQGEAFF. The CDR3, as DNA: TGTGCCAGCAGCCAAGGGGGACAGGGCGAAGCTTTCTTT.

This clone has just a few counts. This rearrangement joins TRBV6-5 to TRBJ1-2, with 7 bases fitting TRBD1. This CDR3 is built from 15 residues. From germline, CDR1 is MNHEY and CDR2 SVGAGI. V shed 6 bases, J shed 5 bases, and the junction held 12 bases outside the gene matches. Here the CDR3 DNA reads TGTGCCAGCAGCGACTTAGGGGGCGCGATATATGGCTACACCTTC. Amino acid sequence: CASSDLGGAIYGYTF.

The table lists this clone with a few counts. This sequence joins TRBV12-3 or TRBV12-4 and TRBJ1-2, with D perhaps TRBD1 (5 bases). V lost 6 bases and J 8 bases, leaving 13 bases between the germline ends. This CDR3 is 12 amino acids long. CDR3 sequence (DNA): TGTGCCAGCAGCTGGGGGGTCGGAGGCTACACCTTC. This encodes CASSWGVGGYTF.

This chain links TRBV9 with TRBJ2-5, with 9 bases lining up with TRBD1. Germline V lookup: CDR1 SGDLS, CDR2 YYNGEE. Trimming removed 3 bases from V and 4 bases from J; junction bases left unmatched: 10. CDR3 length equals 16 residues. The CDR3 region is CASSATPGQGGETQYF. The CDR3 DNA reads as TGTGCCAGCAGCGCAACTCCGGGACAGGGAGGAGAGACCCAGTACTTC.

The chain employs TRBV5-1 and TRBJ1-2; D gene unclear. V was clipped by 0 bases and J by 1 base, with 10 bases between them. The CDR3 covers 15 residues. Looked up from germline, CDR1 is SGHRS and CDR2 is YFSETQ. DNA for the CDR3: TGCGCCAGCAGCTTGGTTTCGGGTTTTAACTATGGCTACACCTTC. This translates into CASSLVSGFNYGYTF.

This clone came up a few times. The rearrangement uses TRBV12-5 and TRBJ1-3; TRBD1 agrees at 7 bases. This CDR3 has 14 residues. Trimming cost V 6 bases and J 0 bases; bases outside gene matches: 2. Germline V gives CDR1 LGHNT, CDR2 FRNRAP. CDR3 DNA sequence: TGTGCTAGTGGCGGGACAGCCTCTGGAAACACCATATATTTT. Translation gives CASGGTASGNTIYF. Supplemented by reference TRBV12-5 and TRBJ1-3, the full variable domain reads DARVTQTPRHKVTEMGQEVTMRCQPILGHNTVFWYRQTMMQGLELLAYFRNRAPLDDSGMPKDRFSAEMPDATLATLKIQPSEPRDSAVYFCASGGTASGNTIYFGEGSWLTVV.

This clone was recorded a few times. The DNA of the CDR3 is TGCAGTGCTATGAGGCCTACAGGGGCTTTCTTT. This gives the protein CSAMRPTGAFF. The rearrangement links TRBV20-1 to TRBJ1-1, with D maybe TRBD1 (6 bases). The length of the CDR3 is 11 residues. Trimming removed 4 bases from V and 11 bases from J, with 14 bases in between. The germline gives CDR1 DFQATT, CDR2 SNEGSKA (reference sequence).